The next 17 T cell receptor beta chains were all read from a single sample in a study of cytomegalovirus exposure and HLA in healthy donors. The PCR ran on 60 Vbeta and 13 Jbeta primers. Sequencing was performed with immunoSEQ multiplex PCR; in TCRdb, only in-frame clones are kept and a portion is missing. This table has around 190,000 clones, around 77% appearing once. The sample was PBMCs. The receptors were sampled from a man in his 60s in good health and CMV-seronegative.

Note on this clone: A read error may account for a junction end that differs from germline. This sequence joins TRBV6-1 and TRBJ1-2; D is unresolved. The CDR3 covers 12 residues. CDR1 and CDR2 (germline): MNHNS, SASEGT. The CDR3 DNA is TGTGCCAGCAGAGGAGGGAGGACTAGCTACCCCTTC. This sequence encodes CASRGGRTSYPF.

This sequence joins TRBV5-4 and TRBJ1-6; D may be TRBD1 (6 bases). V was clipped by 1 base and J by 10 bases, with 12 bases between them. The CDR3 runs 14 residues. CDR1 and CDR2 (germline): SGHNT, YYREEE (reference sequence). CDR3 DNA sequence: TGTGCCAGCAGCTTGTTGACAGGAGGATCACCCCTCCACTTT. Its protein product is CASSLLTGGSPLHF.

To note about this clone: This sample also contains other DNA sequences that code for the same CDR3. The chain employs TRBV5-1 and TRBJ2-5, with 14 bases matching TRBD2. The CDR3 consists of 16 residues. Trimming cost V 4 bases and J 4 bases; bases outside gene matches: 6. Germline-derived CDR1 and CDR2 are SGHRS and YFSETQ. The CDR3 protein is CASSPGLAGGAETQYF. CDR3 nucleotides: TGCGCCAGCAGCCCTGGACTAGCGGGAGGCGCAGAGACCCAGTACTTC.

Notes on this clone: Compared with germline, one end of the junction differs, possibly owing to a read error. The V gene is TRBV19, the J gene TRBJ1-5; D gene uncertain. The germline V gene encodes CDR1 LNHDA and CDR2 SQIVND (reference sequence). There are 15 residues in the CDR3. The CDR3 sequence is CASTDAAYSNQPQNF. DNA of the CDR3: TGTGCCAGTACCGACGCAGCCTATAGCAATCAGCCCCAGAATTTT.

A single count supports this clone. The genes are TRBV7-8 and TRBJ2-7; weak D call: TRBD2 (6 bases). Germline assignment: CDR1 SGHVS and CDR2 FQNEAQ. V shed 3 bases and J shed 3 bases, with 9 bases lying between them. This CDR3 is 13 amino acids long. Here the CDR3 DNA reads TGTGCCAGCAGCTTCCGACTAGTCTACGAGCAGTACTTC. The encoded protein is CASSFRLVYEQYF. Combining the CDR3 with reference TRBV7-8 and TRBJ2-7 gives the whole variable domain GAGVSQSPRYKVAKRGQDVALRCDPISGHVSLFWYQQALGQGPEFLTYFQNEAQLDKSGLPSDRFFAERPEGSVSTLKIQRTQQEDSAVYLCASSFRLVYEQYFGPGTRLTVT.

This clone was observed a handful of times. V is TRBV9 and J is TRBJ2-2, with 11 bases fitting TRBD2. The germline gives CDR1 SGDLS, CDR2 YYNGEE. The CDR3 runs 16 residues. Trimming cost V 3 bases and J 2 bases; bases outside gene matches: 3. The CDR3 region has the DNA TGTGCCAGCAGCGGTACTAGCGGGAGTAACACCGGGGAGCTGTTTTTT. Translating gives CASSGTSGSNTGELFF.

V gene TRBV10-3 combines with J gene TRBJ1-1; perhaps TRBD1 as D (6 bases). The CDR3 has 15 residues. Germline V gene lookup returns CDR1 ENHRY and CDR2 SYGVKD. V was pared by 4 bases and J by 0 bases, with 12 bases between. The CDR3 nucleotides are TGTGCCATCAGTGGACGGCAGGGGATGAACACTGAAGCTTTCTTT. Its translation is CAISGRQGMNTEAFF.

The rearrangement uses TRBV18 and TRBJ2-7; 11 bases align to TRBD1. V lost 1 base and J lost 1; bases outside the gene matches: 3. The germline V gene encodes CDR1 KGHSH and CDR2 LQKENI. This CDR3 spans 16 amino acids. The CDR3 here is CASSPRGQGASYEQYF. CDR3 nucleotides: TGTGCCAGCTCACCACGCGGACAGGGGGCTTCCTACGAGCAGTACTTC.

CDR3 amino acids: CASIVGGSNYGYTF. CDR3 DNA: TGTGCCAGCATTGTCGGGGGTTCGAACTATGGCTACACCTTC. V gene TRBV2 combines with J gene TRBJ1-2; tentatively, D is TRBD1 (5 bases). The CDR3 is 14 amino acids. V lost 7 bases and J 2 bases, leaving 14 bases between the germline ends. Germline V lookup: CDR1 SNHLY, CDR2 FYNNEI.

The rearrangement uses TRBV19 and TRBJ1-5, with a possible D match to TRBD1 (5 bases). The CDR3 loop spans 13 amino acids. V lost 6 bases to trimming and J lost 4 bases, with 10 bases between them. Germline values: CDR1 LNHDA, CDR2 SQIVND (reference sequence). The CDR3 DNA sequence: TGTGCCAGTAGAAAGGGGCCGAATCAGCCCCAGCATTTT. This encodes CASRKGPNQPQHF.

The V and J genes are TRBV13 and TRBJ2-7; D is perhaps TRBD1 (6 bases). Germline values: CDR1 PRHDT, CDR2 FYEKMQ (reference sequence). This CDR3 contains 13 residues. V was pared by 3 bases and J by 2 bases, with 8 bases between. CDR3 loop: CASSFTGPYEQYF. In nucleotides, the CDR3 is TGTGCCAGCAGCTTTACAGGGCCCTACGAGCAGTACTTC.

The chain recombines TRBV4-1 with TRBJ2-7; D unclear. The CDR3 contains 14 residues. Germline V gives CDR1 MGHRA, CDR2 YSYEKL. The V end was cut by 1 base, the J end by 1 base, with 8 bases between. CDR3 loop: CASSQVFTSYEQYF. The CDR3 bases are TGCGCCAGCAGCCAAGTCTTTACATCCTACGAGCAGTACTTC.

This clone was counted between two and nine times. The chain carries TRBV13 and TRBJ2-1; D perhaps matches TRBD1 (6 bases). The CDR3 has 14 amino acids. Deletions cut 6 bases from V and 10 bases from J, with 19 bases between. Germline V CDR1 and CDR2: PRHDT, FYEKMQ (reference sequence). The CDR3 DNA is TGTGCCAGCAGTCCTCTTACAGGGTTAGGAGAGCAGTTCTTC. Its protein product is CASSPLTGLGEQFF.

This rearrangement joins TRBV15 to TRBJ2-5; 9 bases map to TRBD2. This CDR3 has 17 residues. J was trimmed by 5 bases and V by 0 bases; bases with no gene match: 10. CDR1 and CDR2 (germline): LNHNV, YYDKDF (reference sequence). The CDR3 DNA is TGTGCCACCAGCAGAGATCGTGTGGCGGGAGGGTGGGAGACCCAGTACTTC. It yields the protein CATSRDRVAGGWETQYF.

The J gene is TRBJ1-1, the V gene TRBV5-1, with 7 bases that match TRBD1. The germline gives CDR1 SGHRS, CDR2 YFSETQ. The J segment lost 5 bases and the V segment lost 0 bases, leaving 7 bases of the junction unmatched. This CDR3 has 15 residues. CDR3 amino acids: CASSLAVSRGTEAFF. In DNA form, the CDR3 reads TGCGCCAGCAGCTTGGCCGTCTCCAGGGGGACTGAAGCTTTCTTT.

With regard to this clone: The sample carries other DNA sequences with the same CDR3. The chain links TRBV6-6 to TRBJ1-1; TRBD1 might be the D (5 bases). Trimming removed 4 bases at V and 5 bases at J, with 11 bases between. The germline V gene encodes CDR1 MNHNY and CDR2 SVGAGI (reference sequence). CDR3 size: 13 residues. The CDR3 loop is CASSFQGGTEAFF. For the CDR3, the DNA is TGTGCCAGCAGTTTCCAGGGAGGGACTGAAGCTTTCTTT.

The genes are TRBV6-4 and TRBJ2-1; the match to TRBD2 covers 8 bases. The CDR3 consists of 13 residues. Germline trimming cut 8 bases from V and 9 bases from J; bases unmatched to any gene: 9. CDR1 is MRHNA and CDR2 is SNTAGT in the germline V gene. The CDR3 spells CASSSGYEGEQFF. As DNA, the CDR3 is TGTGCCAGCTCTAGCGGGTACGAGGGTGAGCAGTTCTTC.